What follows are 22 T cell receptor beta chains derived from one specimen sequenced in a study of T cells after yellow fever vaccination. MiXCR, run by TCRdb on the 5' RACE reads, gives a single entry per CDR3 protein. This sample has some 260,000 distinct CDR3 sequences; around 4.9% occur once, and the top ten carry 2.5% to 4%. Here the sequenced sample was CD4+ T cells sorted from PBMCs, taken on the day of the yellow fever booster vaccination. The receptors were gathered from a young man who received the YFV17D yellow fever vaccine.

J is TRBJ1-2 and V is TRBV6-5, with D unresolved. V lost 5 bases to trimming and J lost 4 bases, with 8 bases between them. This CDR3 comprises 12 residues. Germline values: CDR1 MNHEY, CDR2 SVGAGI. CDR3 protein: CASSRQSYGYTF. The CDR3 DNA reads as TGTGCCAGCAGTAGGCAGAGCTATGGCTACACCTTC.

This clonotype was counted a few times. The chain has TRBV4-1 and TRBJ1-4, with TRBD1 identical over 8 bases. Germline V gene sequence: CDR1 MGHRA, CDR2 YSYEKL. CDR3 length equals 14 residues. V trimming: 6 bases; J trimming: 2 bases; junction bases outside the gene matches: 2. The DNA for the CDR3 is TGCGCCAGCAGTCGGACAGGGACTAATGAAAAACTGTTTTTT. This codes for CASSRTGTNEKLFF.

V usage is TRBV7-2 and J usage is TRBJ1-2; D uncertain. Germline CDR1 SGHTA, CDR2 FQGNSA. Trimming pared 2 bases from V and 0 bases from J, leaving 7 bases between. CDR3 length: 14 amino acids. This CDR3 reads CASSLQVTNYGYTF. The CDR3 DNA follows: TGTGCCAGCAGCTTACAGGTCACTAACTATGGCTACACCTTC.

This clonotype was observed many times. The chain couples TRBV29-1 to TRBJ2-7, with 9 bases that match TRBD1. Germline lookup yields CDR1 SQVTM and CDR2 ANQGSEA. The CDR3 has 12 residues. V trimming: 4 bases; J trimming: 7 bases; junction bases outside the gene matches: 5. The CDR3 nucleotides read TGCAGCGTTGCGGGACAGGGTGAAGAGCAGTACTTC. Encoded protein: CSVAGQGEEQYF.

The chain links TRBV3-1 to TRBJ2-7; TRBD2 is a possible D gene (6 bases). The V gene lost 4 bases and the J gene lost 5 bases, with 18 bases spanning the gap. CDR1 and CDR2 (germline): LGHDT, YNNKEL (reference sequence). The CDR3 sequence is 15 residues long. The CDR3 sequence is CASSPTGLPVDEQYF. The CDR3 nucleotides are TGTGCCAGCAGCCCAACGGGACTGCCAGTGGACGAGCAGTACTTC.

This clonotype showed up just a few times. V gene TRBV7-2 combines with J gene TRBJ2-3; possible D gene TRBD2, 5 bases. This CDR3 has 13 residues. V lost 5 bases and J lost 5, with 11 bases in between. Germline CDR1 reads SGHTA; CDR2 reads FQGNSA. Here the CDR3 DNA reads TGTGCCAGCAGCAAGGCCGCGGGAGATACGCAGTATTTT. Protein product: CASSKAAGDTQYF.

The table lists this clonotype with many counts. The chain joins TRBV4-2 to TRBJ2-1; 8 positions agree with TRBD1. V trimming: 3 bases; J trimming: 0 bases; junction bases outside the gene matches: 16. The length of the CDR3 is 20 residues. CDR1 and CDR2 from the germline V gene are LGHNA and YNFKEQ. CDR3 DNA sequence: TGTGCCAGCAGCCATGCTACCGGGACAGGTACTATAGGCTCCTACAATGAGCAGTTCTTC. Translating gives CASSHATGTGTIGSYNEQFF.

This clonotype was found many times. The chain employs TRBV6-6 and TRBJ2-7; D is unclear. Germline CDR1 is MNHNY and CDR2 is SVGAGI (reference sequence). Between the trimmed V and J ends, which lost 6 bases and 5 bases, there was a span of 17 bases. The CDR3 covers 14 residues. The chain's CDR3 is CASSPLPRRHEQYV. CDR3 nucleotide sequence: TGTGCCAGCAGCCCCTTGCCCCGACGCCACGAGCAGTACGTC.

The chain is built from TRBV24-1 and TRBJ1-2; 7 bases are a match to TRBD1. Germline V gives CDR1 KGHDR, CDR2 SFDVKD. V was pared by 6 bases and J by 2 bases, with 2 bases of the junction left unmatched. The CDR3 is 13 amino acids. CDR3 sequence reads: CATSPGQNYGYTF. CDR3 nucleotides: TGTGCCACCAGTCCGGGACAGAACTATGGCTACACCTTC.

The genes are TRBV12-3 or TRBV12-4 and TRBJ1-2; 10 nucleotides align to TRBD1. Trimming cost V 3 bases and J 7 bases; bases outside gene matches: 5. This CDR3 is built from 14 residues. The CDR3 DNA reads TGTGCCAGCAGTTTCGACAGGGGGCTGAGTGGCTACACCTTC. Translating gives CASSFDRGLSGYTF.

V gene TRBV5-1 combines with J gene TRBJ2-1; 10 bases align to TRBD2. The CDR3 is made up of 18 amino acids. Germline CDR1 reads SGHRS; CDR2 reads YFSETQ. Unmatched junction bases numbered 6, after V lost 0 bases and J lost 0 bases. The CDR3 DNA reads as TGCGCCAGCAGCTTGGAGGCTAGCGGGAGACTCTCCTACAATGAGCAGTTCTTC. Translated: CASSLEASGRLSYNEQFF.

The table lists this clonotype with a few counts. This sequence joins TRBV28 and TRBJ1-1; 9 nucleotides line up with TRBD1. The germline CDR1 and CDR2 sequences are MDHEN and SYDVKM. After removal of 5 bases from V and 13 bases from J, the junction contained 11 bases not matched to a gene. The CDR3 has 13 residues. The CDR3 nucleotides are TGTGCCAGCAGTGGCCCGACAGGGGGGTTTGGTTTCTTT. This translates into CASSGPTGGFGFF. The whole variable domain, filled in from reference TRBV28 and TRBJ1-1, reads DVKVTQSSRYLVKRTGEKVFLECVQDMDHENMFWYRQDPGLGLRLIYFSYDVKMKEKGDIPEGYSVSREKKERFSLILESASTNQTSMYLCASSGPTGGFGFFGQGTRLTVV.

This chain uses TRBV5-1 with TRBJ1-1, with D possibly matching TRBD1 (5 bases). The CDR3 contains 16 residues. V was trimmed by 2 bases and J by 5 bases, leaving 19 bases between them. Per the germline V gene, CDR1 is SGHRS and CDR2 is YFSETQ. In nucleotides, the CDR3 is TGCGCCAGCAGCTTCGGCCAGGGCTCGTACGGAACTGAAGCTTTCTTT. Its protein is CASSFGQGSYGTEAFF.

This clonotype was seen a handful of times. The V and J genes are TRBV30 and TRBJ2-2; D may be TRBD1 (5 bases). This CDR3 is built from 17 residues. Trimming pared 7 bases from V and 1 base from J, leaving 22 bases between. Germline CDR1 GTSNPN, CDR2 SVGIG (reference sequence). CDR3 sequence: CASRVTATRWNTGELFF. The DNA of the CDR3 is TGTGCCTCCAGGGTGACAGCCACAAGATGGAACACCGGGGAGCTGTTTTTT. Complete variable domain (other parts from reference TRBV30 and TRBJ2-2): SQTIHQWPATLVQPVGSPLSLECTVEGTSNPNLYWYRQAAGRGLQLLFYSVGIGQISSEVPQNLSASRPQDRQFILSSKKLLLSDSGFYLCASRVTATRWNTGELFFGEGSRLTVL.

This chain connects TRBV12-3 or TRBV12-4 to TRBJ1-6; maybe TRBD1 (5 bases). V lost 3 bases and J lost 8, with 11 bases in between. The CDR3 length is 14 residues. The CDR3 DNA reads TGTGCCAGCAGTTTTGGGGGTAAGGATTCACCCCTCCACTTT. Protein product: CASSFGGKDSPLHF.

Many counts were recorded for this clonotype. Here the CDR3 reads CASSFVETQYF. The CDR3 nucleotides read TGTGCCAGCAGTTTCGTGGAGACCCAGTACTTC. V gene TRBV12-3 or TRBV12-4 combines with J gene TRBJ2-5; D not certain. V lost 3 bases and J lost 5, with 4 bases in between. The CDR3 loop spans 11 amino acids.

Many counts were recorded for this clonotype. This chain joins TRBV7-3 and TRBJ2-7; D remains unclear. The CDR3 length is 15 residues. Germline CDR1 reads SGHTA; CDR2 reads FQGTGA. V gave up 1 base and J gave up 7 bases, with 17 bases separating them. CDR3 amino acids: CASSLKTAWAWEQYV. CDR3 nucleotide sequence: TGTGCCAGCAGCTTAAAAACAGCATGGGCGTGGGAGCAGTACGTC.

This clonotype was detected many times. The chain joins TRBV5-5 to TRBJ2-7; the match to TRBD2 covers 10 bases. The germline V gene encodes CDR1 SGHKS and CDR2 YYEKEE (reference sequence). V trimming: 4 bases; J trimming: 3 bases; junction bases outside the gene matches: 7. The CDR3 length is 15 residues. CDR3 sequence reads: CASSPSGGNFYEQYV. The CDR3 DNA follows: TGTGCCAGCAGCCCTAGCGGGGGAAATTTCTACGAGCAGTACGTC.

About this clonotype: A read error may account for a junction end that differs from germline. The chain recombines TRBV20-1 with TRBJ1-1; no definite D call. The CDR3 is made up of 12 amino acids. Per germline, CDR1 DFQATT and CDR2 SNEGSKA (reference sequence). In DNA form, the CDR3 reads TGCAGTGCTAGGCCCGGGAACAATGAAGCTTTCTTT. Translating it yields CSARPGNNEAFF.

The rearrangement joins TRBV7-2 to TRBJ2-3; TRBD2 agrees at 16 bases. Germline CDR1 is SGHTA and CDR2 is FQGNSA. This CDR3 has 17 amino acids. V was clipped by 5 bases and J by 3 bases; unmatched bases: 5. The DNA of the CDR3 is TGTGCCAGCAGCCTCGGGACTAGCGGGGGGGCGACAGATACGCAGTATTTT. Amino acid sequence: CASSLGTSGGATDTQYF.

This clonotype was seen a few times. CDR3 amino acids: CASSHPGGSNEQFF. DNA for the CDR3: TGTGCCAGCAGCCATCCCGGGGGAAGCAATGAGCAGTTCTTC. This chain uses TRBV5-5 with TRBJ2-1; D may be TRBD2 (6 bases). Trimming removed 4 bases from V and 6 bases from J, with 14 bases in between. Germline values: CDR1 SGHKS, CDR2 YYEKEE (reference sequence). The CDR3 covers 14 residues.

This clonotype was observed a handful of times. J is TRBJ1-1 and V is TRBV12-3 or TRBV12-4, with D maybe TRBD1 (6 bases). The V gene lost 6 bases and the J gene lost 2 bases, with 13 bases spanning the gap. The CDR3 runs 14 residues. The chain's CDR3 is CASRSADSNTEAFF. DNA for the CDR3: TGTGCCAGCAGATCAGCGGACAGTAACACTGAAGCTTTCTTT.